This is a list of T cell receptor beta chains from one sample in a study of cytomegalovirus exposure and HLA in healthy donors. The protocol was immunoSEQ multiplex PCR, while the TCRdb copy is restricted to in-frame clones and leaves out a portion. Its table lists about 48,000 clones. Material: PBMCs. The receptors stem from a male donor in good health and CMV-seropositive. Each CDR3 is given without its conserved first and last residue.

CDR3aa: ASGLQGNYGYT
v_gene: TRBV12-5

CDR3aa: ASSPRDSSIYEQY
v_gene: TRBV4-3

CDR3aa: ASSFEQVFQPQH
v_gene: TRBV7-2

CDR3aa: ASSNDAQIYEQY
v_gene: TRBV5-1

CDR3aa: ASSEVGYNQPQH
v_gene: TRBV10-1

CDR3aa: ASSLRGANEKLF
v_gene: TRBV7-6

CDR3aa: ASSPPWTDPYGYT
v_gene: TRBV4-2

CDR3aa: ASSGGWQKAEAF
v_gene: TRBV5-1

CDR3aa: ASSPMYRSRDTGELF
v_gene: TRBV7-2

CDR3aa: ASSYLVGRGSYNSPLH
v_gene: TRBV11-3

CDR3aa: ASSPTGTGPYGYT
v_gene: TRBV28

CDR3aa: ASRTDRNYGYT
v_gene: TRBV6-5

CDR3aa: ATSASGSGTEAF
v_gene: TRBV19

CDR3aa: ASSPAGTAGNTIY
v_gene: TRBV6-6

CDR3aa: ASTSVTVGGGYT
v_gene: TRBV19

CDR3aa: ASSGDRANTGELF
v_gene: TRBV2

CDR3aa: ASSVGGGKETQY
v_gene: TRBV9

CDR3aa: ASSQDRKPYEQY
v_gene: TRBV13

CDR3aa: ASSFTLPTGSGNTIY
v_gene: TRBV7-9

CDR3aa: ASSSSGGAAGANVLT
v_gene: TRBV4-3

CDR3aa: ASAGNTEAF
v_gene: TRBV7-8

CDR3aa: ASSAERGGNYGYT
v_gene: TRBV10-1

CDR3aa: ASSLDYTANYGYT
v_gene: TRBV5-4

CDR3aa: ASSPGTTQETQY
v_gene: TRBV5-1

CDR3aa: AIQGDGNQPQH
v_gene: TRBV10-3

CDR3aa: ASSDLDRGPKQY
v_gene: TRBV19

CDR3aa: ASSLGPQQGRTGELF
v_gene: TRBV5-1

CDR3aa: ATDVQVGGITDTQY
v_gene: TRBV10-3

CDR3aa: ASSQDPASGGIPGTQY
v_gene: TRBV14

CDR3aa: ASSPRTSGGSSYNEQF
v_gene: TRBV4-2

CDR3aa: ASSQPLAGEISYGYT
v_gene: TRBV7-2

CDR3aa: ASSYKTGRGGNTIY
v_gene: TRBV5-4

CDR3aa: ASSASGGPDTQY
v_gene: TRBV27

CDR3aa: ASSVGGMNTEAF
v_gene: TRBV2

CDR3aa: ASRTGNTGELF
v_gene: TRBV5-1

CDR3aa: ASSSPGLAEQY
v_gene: TRBV28

CDR3aa: ASSSQSGANTEAF
v_gene: TRBV7-9

CDR3aa: ASRWAGTSGLSSYEQY
v_gene: TRBV2

CDR3aa: ASSQGYLNQPQH
v_gene: TRBV4-1

CDR3aa: ASSLWTGTTNTEAF
v_gene: TRBV28

CDR3aa: ASSLAGGTEAF
v_gene: TRBV11-2

CDR3aa: ASSQTSSAGGTDTQY
v_gene: TRBV4-3

CDR3aa: ATIHTGTGSYEQY
v_gene: TRBV2

CDR3aa: ASSGGGSPLH
v_gene: TRBV18

CDR3aa: ASSRTAYDAAF
v_gene: TRBV28